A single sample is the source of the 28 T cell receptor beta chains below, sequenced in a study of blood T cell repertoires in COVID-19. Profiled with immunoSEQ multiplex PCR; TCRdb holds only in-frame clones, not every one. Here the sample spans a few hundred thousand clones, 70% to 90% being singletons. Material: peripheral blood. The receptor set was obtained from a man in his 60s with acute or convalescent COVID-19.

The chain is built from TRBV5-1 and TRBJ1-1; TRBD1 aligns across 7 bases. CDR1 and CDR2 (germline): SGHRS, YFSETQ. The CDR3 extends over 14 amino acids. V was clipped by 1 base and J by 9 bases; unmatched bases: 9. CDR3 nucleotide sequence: TGCGCCAGCAGCTTGTCCGGAACAGGGGAACAAGCTTTCTTT. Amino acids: CASSLSGTGEQAFF. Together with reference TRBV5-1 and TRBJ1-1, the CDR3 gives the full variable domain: KAGVTQTPRYLIKTRGQQVTLSCSPISGHRSVSWYQQTPGQGLQFLFEYFSETQRNKGNFPGRFSGRQFSNSRSEMNVSTLELGDSALYLCASSLSGTGEQAFFGQGTRLTVV.

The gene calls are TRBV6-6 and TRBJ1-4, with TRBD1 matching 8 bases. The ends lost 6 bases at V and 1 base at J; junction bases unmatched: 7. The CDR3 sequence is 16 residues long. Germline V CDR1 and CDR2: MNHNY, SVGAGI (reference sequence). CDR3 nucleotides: TGTGCCAGCAGCCAGGACAGGGTAGGAACTAATGAAAAACTGTTTTTT. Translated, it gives CASSQDRVGTNEKLFF.

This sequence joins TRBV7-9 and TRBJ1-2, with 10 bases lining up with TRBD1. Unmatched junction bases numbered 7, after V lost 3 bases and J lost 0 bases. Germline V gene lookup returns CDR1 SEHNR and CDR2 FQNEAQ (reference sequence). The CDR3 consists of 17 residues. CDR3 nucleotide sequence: TGTGCCAGCAGCTTTAGACAGGGGGCATTTACTAACTATGGCTACACCTTC. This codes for CASSFRQGAFTNYGYTF.

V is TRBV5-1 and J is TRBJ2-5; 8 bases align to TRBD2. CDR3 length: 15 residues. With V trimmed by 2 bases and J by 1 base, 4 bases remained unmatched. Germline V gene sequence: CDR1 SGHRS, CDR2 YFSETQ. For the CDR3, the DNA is TGCGCCAGCAGCTTTGTGGCGGGGGGCCAAGAGACCCAGTACTTC. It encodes CASSFVAGGQETQYF.

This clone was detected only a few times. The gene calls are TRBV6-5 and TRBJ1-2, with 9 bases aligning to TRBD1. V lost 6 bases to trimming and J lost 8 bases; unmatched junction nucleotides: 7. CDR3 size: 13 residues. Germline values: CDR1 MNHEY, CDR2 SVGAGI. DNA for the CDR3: TGTGCCAGCAGATTACAGGGGGCGCGGGGCTACACCTTC. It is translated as CASRLQGARGYTF.

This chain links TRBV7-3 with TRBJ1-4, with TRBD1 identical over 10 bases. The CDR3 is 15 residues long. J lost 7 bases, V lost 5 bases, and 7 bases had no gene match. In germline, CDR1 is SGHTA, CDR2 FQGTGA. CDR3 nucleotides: TGTGCCAGCAGCCCTCCGGGACAGGGGTCTGAAAAACTGTTTTTT. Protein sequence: CASSPPGQGSEKLFF.

The CDR3 bases are TGTGCCAGCAGCTTATATGGGCAGGGTGACACCGGGGAGCTGTTTTTT. Translating it yields CASSLYGQGDTGELFF. The chain joins TRBV7-9 to TRBJ2-2; a possible D gene is TRBD1 (5 bases). V was clipped by 2 bases and J by 3 bases, with 13 bases between them. This CDR3 has 16 residues. CDR1 and CDR2 from the germline V gene are SEHNR and FQNEAQ (reference sequence).

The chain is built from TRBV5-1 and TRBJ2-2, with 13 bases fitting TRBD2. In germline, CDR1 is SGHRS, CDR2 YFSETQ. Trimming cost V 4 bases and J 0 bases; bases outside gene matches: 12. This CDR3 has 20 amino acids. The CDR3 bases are TGCGCCAGCAGCCCGCGAGGACGGACTAGCGGGGGACCGAACACCGGGGAGCTGTTTTTT. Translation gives CASSPRGRTSGGPNTGELFF. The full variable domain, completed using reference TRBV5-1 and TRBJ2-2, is KAGVTQTPRYLIKTRGQQVTLSCSPISGHRSVSWYQQTPGQGLQFLFEYFSETQRNKGNFPGRFSGRQFSNSRSEMNVSTLELGDSALYLCASSPRGRTSGGPNTGELFFGEGSRLTVL.

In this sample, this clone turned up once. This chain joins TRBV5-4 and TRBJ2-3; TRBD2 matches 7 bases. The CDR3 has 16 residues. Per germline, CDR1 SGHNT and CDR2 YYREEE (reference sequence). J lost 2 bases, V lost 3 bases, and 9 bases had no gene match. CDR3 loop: CASSSKGREYTDTQYF. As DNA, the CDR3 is TGTGCCAGCAGCTCAAAGGGGCGGGAGTACACAGATACGCAGTATTTT.

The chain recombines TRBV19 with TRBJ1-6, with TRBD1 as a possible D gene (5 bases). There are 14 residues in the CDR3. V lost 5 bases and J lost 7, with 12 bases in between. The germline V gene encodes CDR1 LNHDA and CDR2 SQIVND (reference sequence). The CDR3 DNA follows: TGTGCCAGTAGTCGGGGGATGGACAATTCACCCCTCCACTTT. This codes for CASSRGMDNSPLHF.

CDR3 amino acids: CASSQTSGGVGDTQYF. CDR3 in DNA: TGCGCCAGCAGCCAGACTAGCGGGGGGGTTGGAGATACGCAGTATTTT. The chain has TRBV4-3 and TRBJ2-3, with 14 bases matching TRBD2. Germline V gives CDR1 LGHNA, CDR2 YSLEER. CDR3 length equals 16 residues. V shed 3 bases and J 5 bases; nucleotides not matched to a gene: 4.

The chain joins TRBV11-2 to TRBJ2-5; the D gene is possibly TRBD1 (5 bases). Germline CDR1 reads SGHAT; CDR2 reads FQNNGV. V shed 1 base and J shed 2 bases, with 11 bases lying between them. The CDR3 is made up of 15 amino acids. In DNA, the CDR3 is TGTGCCAGCAGCTTAGCTGGGGCAGATCAAGAGACCCAGTACTTC. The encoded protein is CASSLAGADQETQYF. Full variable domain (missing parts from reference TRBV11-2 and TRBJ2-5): EAGVAQSPRYKIIEKRQSVAFWCNPISGHATLYWYQQILGQGPKLLIQFQNNGVVDDSQLPKDRFSAERLKGVDSTLKIQPAKLEDSAVYLCASSLAGADQETQYFGPGTRLLVL.

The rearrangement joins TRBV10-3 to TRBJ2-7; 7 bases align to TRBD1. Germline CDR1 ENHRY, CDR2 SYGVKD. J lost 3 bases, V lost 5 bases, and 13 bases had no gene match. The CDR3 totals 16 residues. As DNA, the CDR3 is TGTGCCATCAGTTTATCGATGGACAGGTTATTCTACGAGCAGTACTTC. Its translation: CAISLSMDRLFYEQYF.

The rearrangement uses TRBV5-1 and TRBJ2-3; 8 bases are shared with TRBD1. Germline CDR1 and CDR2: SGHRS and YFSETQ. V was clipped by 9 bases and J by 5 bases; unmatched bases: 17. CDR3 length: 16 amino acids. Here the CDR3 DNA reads TGCGCCACCCTTTGGGTTGTGACAGGGGTGAGAGATACGCAGTATTTT. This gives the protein CATLWVVTGVRDTQYF.

CDR3 region: CAIRATSGSTDTQYF. The CDR3 nucleotides read TGTGCCATCAGGGCGACTAGCGGGAGCACAGATACGCAGTATTTT. This chain links TRBV10-3 with TRBJ2-3, with 10 nucleotides matching TRBD2. The V gene end was trimmed by 6 bases and the J gene end by 0 bases; junction bases not matched to a gene: 3. The V gene's germline CDR1 is ENHRY and CDR2 SYGVKD. The CDR3 has 15 amino acids.

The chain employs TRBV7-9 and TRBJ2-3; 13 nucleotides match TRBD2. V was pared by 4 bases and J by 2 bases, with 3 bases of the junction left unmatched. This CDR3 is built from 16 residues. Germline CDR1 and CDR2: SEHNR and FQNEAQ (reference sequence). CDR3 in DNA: TGTGCCAGCAGCTCGGGACTAGCGGGGCTCACAGATACGCAGTATTTT. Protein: CASSSGLAGLTDTQYF.

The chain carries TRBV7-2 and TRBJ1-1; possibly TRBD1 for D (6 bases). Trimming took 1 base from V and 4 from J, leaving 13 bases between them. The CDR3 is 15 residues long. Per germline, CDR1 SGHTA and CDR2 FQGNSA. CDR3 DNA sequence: TGTGCCAGCAGCTTAGGGGCAGGGGTAACCACTGAAGCTTTCTTT. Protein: CASSLGAGVTTEAFF. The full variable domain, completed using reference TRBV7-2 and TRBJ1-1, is GAGVSQSPSNKVTEKGKDVELRCDPISGHTALYWYRQSLGQGLEFLIYFQGNSAPDKSGLPSDRFSAERTGGSVSTLTIQRTQQEDSAVYLCASSLGAGVTTEAFFGQGTRLTVV.

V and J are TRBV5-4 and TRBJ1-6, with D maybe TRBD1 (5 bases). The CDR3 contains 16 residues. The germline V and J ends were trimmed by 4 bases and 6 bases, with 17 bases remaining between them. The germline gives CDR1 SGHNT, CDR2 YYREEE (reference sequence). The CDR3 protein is CASSPQIGGSNSPLHF. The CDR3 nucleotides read TGTGCCAGCAGCCCACAGATCGGGGGTTCTAATTCACCCCTCCACTTT.

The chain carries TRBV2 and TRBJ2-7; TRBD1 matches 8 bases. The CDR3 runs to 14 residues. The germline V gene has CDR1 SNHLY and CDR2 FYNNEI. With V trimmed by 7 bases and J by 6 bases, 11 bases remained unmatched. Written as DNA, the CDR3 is TGTGCCAGCAACGGACAGGGTCCGTCTCGCGAGCAGTACTTC. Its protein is CASNGQGPSREQYF. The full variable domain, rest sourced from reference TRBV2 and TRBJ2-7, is EPEVTQTPSHQVTQMGQEVILRCVPISNHLYFYWYRQILGQKVEFLVSFYNNEISEKSEIFDDQFSVERPDGSNFTLKIRSTKLEDSAMYFCASNGQGPSREQYFGPGTRLTVT.

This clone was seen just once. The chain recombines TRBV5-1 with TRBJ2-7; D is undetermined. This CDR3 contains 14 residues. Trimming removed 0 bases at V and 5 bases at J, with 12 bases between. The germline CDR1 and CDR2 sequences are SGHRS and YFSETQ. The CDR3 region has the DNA TGCGCCAGCAGCTTGGATCAGGCTGTTGACGAGCAGTACTTC. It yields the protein CASSLDQAVDEQYF.

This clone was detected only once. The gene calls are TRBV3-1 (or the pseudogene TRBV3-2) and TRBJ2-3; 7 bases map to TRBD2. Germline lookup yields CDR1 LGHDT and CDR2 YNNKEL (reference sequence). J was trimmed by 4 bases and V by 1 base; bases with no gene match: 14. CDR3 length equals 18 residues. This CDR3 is CASSQAQGNMGGADTQYF. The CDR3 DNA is TGTGCCAGCAGCCAAGCCCAGGGTAATATGGGGGGGGCAGATACGCAGTATTTT.

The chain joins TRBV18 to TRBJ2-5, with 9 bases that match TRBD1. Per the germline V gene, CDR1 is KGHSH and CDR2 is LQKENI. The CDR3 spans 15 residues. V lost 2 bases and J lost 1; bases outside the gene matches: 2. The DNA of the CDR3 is TGTGCCAGCTCACCAAAGACAGGGGGCCAAGAGACCCAGTACTTC. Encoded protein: CASSPKTGGQETQYF.

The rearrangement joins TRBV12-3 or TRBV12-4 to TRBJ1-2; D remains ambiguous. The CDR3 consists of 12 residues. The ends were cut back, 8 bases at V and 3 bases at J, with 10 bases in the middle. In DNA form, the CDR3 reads TGTGCCAGCTCGGCGGATTACTATGGCTACACCTTC. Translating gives CASSADYYGYTF.

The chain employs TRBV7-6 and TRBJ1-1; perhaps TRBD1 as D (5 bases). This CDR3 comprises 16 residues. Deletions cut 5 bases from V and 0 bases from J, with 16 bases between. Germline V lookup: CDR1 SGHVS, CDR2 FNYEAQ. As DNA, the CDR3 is TGTGCCAGCAGCCAAGCGGGGGGGACTCTGAACACTGAAGCTTTCTTT. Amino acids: CASSQAGGTLNTEAFF.

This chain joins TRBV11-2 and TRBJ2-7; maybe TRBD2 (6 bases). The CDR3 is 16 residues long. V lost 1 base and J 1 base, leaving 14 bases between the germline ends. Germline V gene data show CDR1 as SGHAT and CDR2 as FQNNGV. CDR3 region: CASSLAAMGGSYEQYF. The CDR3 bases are TGTGCCAGCAGCTTAGCCGCTATGGGGGGATCCTACGAGCAGTACTTC. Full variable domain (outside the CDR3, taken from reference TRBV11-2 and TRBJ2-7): EAGVAQSPRYKIIEKRQSVAFWCNPISGHATLYWYQQILGQGPKLLIQFQNNGVVDDSQLPKDRFSAERLKGVDSTLKIQPAKLEDSAVYLCASSLAAMGGSYEQYFGPGTRLTVT.

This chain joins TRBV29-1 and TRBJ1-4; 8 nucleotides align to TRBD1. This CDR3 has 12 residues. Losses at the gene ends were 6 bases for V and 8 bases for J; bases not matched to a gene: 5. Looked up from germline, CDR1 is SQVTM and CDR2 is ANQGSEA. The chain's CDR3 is CSVGTGREKLFF. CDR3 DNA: TGCAGCGTAGGGACAGGAAGAGAAAAACTGTTTTTT. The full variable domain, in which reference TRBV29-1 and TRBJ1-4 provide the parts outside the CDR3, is SAVISQKPSRDICQRGTSLTIQCQVDSQVTMMFWYRQQPGQSLTLIATANQGSEATYESGFVIDKFPISRPNLTFSTLTVSNMSPEDSSIYLCSVGTGREKLFFGSGTQLSVL.

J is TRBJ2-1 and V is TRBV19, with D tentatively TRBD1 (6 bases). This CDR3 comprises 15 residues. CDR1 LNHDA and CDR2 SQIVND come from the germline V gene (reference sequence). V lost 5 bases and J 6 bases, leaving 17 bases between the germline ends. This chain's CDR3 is CASSPNRQVGNEQFF. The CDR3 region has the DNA TGTGCCAGTAGTCCCAATCGACAGGTAGGCAATGAGCAGTTCTTC.

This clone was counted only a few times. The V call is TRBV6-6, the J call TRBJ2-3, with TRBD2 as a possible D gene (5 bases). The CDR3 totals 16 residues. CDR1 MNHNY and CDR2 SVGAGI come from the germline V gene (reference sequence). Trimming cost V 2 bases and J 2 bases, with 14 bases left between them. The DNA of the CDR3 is TGTGCCAGCAGTTACGGTTGGCCTAGCCTCACAGATACGCAGTATTTT. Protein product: CASSYGWPSLTDTQYF.